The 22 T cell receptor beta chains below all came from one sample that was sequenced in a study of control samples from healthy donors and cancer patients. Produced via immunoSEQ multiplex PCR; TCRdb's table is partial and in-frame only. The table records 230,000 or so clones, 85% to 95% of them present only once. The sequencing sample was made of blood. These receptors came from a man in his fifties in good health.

The CDR3 nucleotides read TGTGCCAGCAGTGAACGGTTTAAGCGGGGGGGACAAGAGACCCAGTACTTC. It specifies CASSERFKRGGQETQYF. The V and J genes are TRBV2 and TRBJ2-5, with TRBD2 matching over 10 bases. The CDR3 has 17 amino acids. V shed 2 bases, J shed 2 bases, and the junction held 8 bases outside the gene matches. CDR1 SNHLY and CDR2 FYNNEI come from the germline V gene.

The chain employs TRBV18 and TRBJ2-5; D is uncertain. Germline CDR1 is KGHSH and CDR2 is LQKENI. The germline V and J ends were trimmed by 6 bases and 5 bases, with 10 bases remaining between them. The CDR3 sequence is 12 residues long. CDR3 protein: CASSNLWETQYF. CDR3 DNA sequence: TGTGCCAGCTCCAACCTTTGGGAGACCCAGTACTTC.

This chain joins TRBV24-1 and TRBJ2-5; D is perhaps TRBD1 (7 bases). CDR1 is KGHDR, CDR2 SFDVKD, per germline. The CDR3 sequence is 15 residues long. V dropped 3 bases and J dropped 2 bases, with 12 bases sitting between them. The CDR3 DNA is TGTGCCACCAGTGATGGGCGGGACAGTCAAGAGACCCAGTACTTC. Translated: CATSDGRDSQETQYF.

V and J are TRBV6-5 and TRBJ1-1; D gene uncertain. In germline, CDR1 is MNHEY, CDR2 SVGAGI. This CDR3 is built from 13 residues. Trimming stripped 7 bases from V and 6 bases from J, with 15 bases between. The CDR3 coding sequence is TGTGCCAGCAAGTCCATTGTAAGTTCTGAAGCTTTCTTT. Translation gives CASKSIVSSEAFF.

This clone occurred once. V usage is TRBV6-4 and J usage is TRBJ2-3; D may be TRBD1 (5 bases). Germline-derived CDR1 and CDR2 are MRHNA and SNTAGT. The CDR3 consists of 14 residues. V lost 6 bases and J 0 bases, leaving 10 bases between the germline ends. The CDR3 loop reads CASSPQGSTDTQYF. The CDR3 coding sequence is TGTGCCAGCAGCCCGCAGGGAAGCACAGATACGCAGTATTTT.

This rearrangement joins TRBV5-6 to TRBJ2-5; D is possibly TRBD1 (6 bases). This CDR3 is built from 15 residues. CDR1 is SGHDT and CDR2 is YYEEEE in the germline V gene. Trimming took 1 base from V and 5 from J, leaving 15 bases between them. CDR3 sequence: CASSLRLTGLETQYF. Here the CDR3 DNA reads TGTGCCAGCAGCTTGCGGCTCACAGGGCTCGAGACCCAGTACTTC.

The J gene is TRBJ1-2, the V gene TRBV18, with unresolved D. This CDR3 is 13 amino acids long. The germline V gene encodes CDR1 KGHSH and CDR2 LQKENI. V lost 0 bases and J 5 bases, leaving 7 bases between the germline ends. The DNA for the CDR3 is TGTGCCAGCTCACCACCGGGCTTTTATGGCTACACCTTC. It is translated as CASSPPGFYGYTF.

The CDR3: CASTNPGGAYEQYF. CDR3 nucleotide sequence: TGTGCCAGCACTAATCCCGGTGGAGCCTACGAGCAGTACTTC. The V gene is TRBV28, the J gene TRBJ2-7, with D uncertain. Germline V gene lookup returns CDR1 MDHEN and CDR2 SYDVKM. CDR3 length: 14 amino acids. V lost 7 bases, J lost 2 bases, and 15 bases lay in between.

CDR3 in amino acids: CASSQALTGTYGYTF. CDR3 DNA sequence: TGTGCCAGCAGCCAAGCTCTAACAGGGACCTATGGCTACACCTTC. This chain uses TRBV3-1 (or the pseudogene TRBV3-2) with TRBJ1-2, with a possible D match to TRBD1 (6 bases). Germline values: CDR1 LGHDT, CDR2 YNNKEL (reference sequence). The CDR3 extends over 15 amino acids. V lost 1 base, J lost 4 bases, and 13 bases lay in between.

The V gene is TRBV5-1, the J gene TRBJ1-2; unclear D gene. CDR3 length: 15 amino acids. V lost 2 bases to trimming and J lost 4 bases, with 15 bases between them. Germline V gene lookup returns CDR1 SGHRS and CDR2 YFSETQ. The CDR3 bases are TGCGCCAGCAGCTTCGGCGGCTCAGACATCTATGGCTACACCTTC. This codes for CASSFGGSDIYGYTF.

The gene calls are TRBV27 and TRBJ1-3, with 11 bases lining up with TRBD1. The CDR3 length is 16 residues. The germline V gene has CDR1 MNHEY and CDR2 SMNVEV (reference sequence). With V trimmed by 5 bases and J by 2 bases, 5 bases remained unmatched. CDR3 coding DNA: TGTGCCAGCAGTGATCCGGGACAGGGGGCTGGAAACACCATATATTTT. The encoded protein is CASSDPGQGAGNTIYF.

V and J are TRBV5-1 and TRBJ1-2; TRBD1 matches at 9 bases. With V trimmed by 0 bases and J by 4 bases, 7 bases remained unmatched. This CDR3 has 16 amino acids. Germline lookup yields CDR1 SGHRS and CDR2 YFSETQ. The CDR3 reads CASSLGGTGMFYGYTF. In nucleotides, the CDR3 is TGCGCCAGCAGCTTGGGAGGGACAGGGATGTTCTATGGCTACACCTTC.

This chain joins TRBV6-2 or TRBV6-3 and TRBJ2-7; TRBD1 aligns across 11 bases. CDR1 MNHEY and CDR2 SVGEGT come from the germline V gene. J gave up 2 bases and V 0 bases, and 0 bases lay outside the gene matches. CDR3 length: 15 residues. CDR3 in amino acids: CASSYSDRGPYEQYF. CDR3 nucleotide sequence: TGTGCCAGCAGTTACTCGGACAGGGGGCCCTACGAGCAGTACTTC.

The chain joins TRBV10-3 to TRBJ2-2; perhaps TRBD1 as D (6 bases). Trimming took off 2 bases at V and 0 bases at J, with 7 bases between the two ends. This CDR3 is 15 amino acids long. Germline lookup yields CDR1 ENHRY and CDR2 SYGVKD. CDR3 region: CAISEGTSNTGELFF. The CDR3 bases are TGTGCCATCAGTGAGGGGACATCGAACACCGGGGAGCTGTTTTTT.

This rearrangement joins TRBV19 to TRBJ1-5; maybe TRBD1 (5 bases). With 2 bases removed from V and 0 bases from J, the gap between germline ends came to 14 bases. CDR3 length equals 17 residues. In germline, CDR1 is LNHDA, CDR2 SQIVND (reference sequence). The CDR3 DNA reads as TGTGCCAGTAGTATAAGGGACGGTGGATATAGCAATCAGCCCCAGCATTTT. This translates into CASSIRDGGYSNQPQHF.

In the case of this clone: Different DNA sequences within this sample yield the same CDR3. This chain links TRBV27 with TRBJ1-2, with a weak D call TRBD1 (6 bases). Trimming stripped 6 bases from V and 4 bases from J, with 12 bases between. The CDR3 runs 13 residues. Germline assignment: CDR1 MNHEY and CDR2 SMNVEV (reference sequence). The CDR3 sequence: CASSLDRTYGYTF. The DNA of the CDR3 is TGTGCCAGCAGCCTTGACAGGACCTATGGCTACACCTTC.

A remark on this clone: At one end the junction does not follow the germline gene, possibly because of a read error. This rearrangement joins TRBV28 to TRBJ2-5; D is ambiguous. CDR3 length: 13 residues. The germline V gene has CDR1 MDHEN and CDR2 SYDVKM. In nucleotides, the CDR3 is TGTGCCAGCACACCGGCCCTGCCGCTTAATGGGGACTTC. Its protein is CASTPALPLNGDF.

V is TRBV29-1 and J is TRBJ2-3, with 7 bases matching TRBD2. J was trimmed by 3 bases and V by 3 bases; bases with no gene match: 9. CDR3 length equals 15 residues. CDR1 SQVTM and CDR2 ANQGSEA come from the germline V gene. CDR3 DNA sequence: TGCAGCGTTGATTTCTGGGGGGAGGGGACAGATACGCAGTATTTT. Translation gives CSVDFWGEGTDTQYF.

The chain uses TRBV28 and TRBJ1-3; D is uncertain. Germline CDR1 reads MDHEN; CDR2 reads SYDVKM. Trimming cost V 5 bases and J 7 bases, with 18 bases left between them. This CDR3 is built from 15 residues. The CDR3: CASSPLSVPENTIYF. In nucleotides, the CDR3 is TGTGCCAGCAGTCCTTTATCGGTCCCAGAGAACACCATATATTTT.

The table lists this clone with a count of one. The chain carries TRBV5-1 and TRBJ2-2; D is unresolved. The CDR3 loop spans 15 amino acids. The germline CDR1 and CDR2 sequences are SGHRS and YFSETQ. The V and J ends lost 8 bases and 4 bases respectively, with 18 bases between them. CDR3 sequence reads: CASGDLLGVTGELFF. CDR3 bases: TGCGCCAGTGGCGACTTGCTTGGGGTCACCGGGGAGCTGTTTTTT.

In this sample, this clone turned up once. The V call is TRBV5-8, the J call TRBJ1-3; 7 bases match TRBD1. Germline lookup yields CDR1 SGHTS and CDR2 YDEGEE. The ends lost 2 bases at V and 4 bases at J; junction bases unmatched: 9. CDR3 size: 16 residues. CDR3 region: CASSFRQGGRGNTIYF. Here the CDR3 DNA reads TGTGCCAGCAGCTTCAGACAGGGCGGGAGAGGAAACACCATATATTTT.

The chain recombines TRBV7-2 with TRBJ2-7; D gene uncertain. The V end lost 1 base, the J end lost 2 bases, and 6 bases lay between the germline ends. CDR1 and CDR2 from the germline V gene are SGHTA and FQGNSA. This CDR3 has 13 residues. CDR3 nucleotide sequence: TGTGCCAGCAGCTTAGGCTGGGCCTACGAGCAGTACTTC. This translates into CASSLGWAYEQYF.